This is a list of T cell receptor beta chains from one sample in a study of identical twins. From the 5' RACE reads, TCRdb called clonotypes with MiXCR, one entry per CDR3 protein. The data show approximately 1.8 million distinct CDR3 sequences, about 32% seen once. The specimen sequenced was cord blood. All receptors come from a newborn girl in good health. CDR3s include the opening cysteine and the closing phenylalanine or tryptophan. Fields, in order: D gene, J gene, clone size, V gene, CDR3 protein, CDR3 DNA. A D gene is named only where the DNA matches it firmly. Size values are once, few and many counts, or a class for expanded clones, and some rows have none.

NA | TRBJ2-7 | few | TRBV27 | CASSIGLPYEQYF | TGTGCCAGCAGTATAGGACTACCCTACGAGCAGTACTTC
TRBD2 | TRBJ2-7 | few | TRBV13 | CASSSEGLAGDYEQYF | TGTGCCAGCAGCTCTGAAGGACTAGCGGGAGACTACGAGCAGTACTTC
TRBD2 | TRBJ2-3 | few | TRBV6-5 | CASSQLAGALGDTQYF | TGTGCCAGCAGTCAGCTAGCGGGGGCCCTCGGAGATACGCAGTATTTT
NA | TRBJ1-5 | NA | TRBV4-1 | CASSQDGQIGQPQHF | TGCGCCAGCAGCCAAGATGGACAAATCGGTCAGCCCCAGCATTTT
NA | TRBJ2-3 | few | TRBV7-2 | CASSPPLSGRYTQYF | TGTGCCAGCAGCCCTCCACTCTCCGGGAGATATACGCAGTATTTT
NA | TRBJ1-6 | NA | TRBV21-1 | CASSKMGTGGSYNSPLHF | TGTGCCAGCAGCAAAATGGGCACAGGGGGCTCCTATAATTCACCCCTCCACTTT
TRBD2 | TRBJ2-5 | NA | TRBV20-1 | CSARGTLAGREQYF | TGTAGTGCTAGAGGGACCCTAGCGGGACGGGAGCAGTACTTC
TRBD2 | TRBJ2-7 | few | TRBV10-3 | CAISVERETYEQYF | TGTGCCATCAGTGTGGAGCGGGAGACCTACGAGCAGTACTTC
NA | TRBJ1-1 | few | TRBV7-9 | CASSLDGYFRDTEAFF | TGTGCCAGCAGCTTAGACGGGTACTTTAGGGACACTGAAGCTTTCTTT
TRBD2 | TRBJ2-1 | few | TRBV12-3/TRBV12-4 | CASSFTRTSGYNEQFF | TGTGCCAGCAGTTTTACCAGGACTAGCGGTTACAATGAGCAGTTCTTC
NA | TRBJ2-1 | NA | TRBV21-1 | CASSKGPASGRKNNEQFF | TGTGCCAGCAGCAAAGGGCCGGCTAGCGGGAGGAAGAACAATGAGCAGTTCTTC
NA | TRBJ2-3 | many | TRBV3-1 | CAAGIREDTQYF | TGTGCCGCAGGGATTCGGGAAGATACGCAGTATTTT
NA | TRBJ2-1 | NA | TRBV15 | CATSGSLVSSYNEQFF | TGTGCCACCAGCGGAAGTCTAGTTAGCTCCTACAATGAGCAGTTCTTC
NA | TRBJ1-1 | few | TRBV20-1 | CSAPASWVNTEAFF | TGCAGTGCCCCGGCCTCTTGGGTGAACACTGAAGCTTTCTTT
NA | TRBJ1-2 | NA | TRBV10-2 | CASSDPRQNYGYTF | TGCGCCAGCAGTGACCCCAGACAAAACTATGGCTACACCTTC
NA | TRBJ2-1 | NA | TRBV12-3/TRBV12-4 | CASSGLGQFF | TGTGCCAGCTCCGGGTTAGGGCAGTTCTTC
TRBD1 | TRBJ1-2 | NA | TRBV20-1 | CSARASAGTGGYTF | TGCAGTGCTAGAGCCTCGGCGGGGACAGGGGGCTACACCTTC
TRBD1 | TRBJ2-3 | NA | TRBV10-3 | CAIGQGPPDTQYF | TGTGCCATCGGACAGGGTCCCCCAGATACGCAGTATTTT
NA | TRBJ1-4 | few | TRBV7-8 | CASSGLRSNEKLFF | TGTGCCAGCAGCGGCCTACGATCTAATGAAAAACTGTTTTTT
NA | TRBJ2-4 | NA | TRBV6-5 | CASSYSGGSKNIQYF | TGTGCCAGCAGTTACTCGGGGGGCTCCAAAAACATTCAGTACTTC
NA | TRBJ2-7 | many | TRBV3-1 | CASSHGSYEQYF | TGTGCCAGCAGCCACGGGAGCTACGAGCAGTACTTC
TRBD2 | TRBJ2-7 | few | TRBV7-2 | CASSSGLAGLYYDQYF | TGTGCCAGCAGCTCGGGACTAGCGGGGCTCTACTACGATCAGTACTTC
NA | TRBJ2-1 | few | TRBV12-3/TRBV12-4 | CASSFGIEIYNEQFF | TGTGCCAGCAGTTTTGGGATCGAAATATACAATGAGCAGTTCTTC
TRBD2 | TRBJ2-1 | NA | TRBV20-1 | CSARGLAGREQFF | TGCAGTGCTAGGGGACTAGCGGGAAGGGAGCAGTTCTTC
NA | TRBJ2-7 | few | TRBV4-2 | CASSQGTNTRAHYEQYF | TGTGCCAGCAGCCAAGGTACTAATACTCGGGCCCATTACGAGCAGTACTTC
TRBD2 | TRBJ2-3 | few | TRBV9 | CASSDPGTSGADTQYF | TGTGCCAGCAGCGACCCCGGGACTAGCGGCGCAGATACGCAGTATTTT
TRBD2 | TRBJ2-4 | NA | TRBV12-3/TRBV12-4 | CASTLEVREVNNEQYF | TGTGCCAGCACCTTAGAGGTCCGGGAGGTCAATAATGAGCAGTACTTC
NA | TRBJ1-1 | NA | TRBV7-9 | CASRALAGGLVGTEAFF | TGTGCCAGCAGAGCTTTGGCCGGGGGGTTAGTGGGCACTGAAGCTTTCTTT